This record concerns one T cell receptor (beta chain) sequence. These data are taken from a study of shared T cell receptors in the human thymus. Clones were sequenced by immunoSEQ multiplex PCR, and TCRdb holds only the in-frame ones, with some missing. The sample has some 660,000 clones, 87% seen once. This sample also belongs to another study, concerning human thymus T cells.

Sample: thymocytes. The sequence was obtained from a boy younger than two with a congenital heart defect.

The CDR3 loop reads CASSRLAFGYEQYF. CDR3 nucleotides: TGTGCCAGCAGCCGACTAGCTTTCGGCTACGAGCAGTACTTC. The chain recombines TRBV6-6 with TRBJ2-7, with TRBD2 identical over 7 bases. V was pared by 6 bases and J by 3 bases, with 8 bases of the junction left unmatched. The CDR3 is 14 amino acids. In germline, CDR1 is MNHNY, CDR2 SVGAGI (reference sequence).